Listed below are T cell receptor beta chains from one sample, sequenced in a study of PD-1 blockade in classical Hodgkin lymphoma. Sequencing used immunoSEQ multiplex PCR; TCRdb keeps in-frame clones, though not all of them. Of 15,000 to 20,000 clones listed, around 75% are singletons. The source material was peripheral blood mononuclear cells (PBMCs), sampled before the second cycle of nivolumab. Every receptor here comes from a human donor with classical Hodgkin lymphoma. CDR3s include the opening cysteine and the closing phenylalanine or tryptophan. A D gene is named only where the DNA matches it firmly. Expanded clones are given a class, and other clones once, few, many or no size at all.

.,.,TRBV27,TRBJ2-1,CASSFRVLNNEQFF,TGTGCCAGCAGTTTTAGAGTTCTAAACAATGAGCAGTTCTTC
.,once,TRBV12-2,TRBJ1-6,CASRRSRVIASYNSPLHF,TGTGCAAGTCGCCGCTCCAGGGTCATCGCCTCCTATAATTCACCCCTCCACTTT
TRBD1,.,TRBV11-3,TRBJ2-1,CASSLGGQRNEQFF,TGTGCCAGCAGCTTAGGGGGACAGCGAAATGAGCAGTTCTTC
.,.,TRBV20-1,TRBJ2-5,CSARSETQYF,TGCAGTGCTAGATCGGAGACCCAGTACTTC
TRBD1,.,TRBV10-1,TRBJ2-7,CASRGQGGSYEQYF,TGCGCCAGCAGGGGACAGGGTGGCTCCTACGAGCAGTACTTC
.,.,TRBV11-3,TRBJ2-7,CASSRQTGYEQYF,TGTGCCAGCAGCCGTCAAACAGGCTACGAGCAGTACTTC
.,.,TRBV28,TRBJ2-2,CASNRGGGELFF,TGTGCCAGCAACCGAGGCGGCGGGGAGCTGTTTTTT
.,.,TRBV7-2,TRBJ2-3,CASSVGGAVSDTQYF,TGTGCCAGCAGCGTCGGGGGCGCGGTGTCAGATACGCAGTATTTT
TRBD2,.,TRBV7-9,TRBJ2-3,CASSLFGGRGADTQYF,TGTGCCAGCAGCTTATTTGGCGGGAGAGGGGCAGATACGCAGTATTTT
TRBD2,.,TRBV15,TRBJ2-3,CATSRDAGGRTDTQYF,TGTGCCACCAGCAGAGATGCGGGGGGGAGGACAGATACGCAGTATTTT
.,.,TRBV27,TRBJ1-5,CASSLSGLGNQPQHF,TGTGCCAGCAGTTTATCGGGGTTAGGCAATCAGCCCCAGCATTTT
.,.,TRBV2,TRBJ1-2,CARDQEGYGYTF,TGTGCCAGAGATCAGGAGGGCTATGGCTACACCTTC
.,.,TRBV27,TRBJ1-4,CASRPTGWGEKLFF,TGTGCCAGCAGGCCAACCGGGTGGGGTGAAAAACTGTTTTTT
TRBD1,.,TRBV27,TRBJ2-1,CASSSIGQGTTLWNEQFF,TGTGCCAGCAGTTCCATCGGACAGGGTACGACCCTATGGAATGAGCAGTTCTTC
.,.,TRBV6-5,TRBJ1-1,CASSYTLNTEAFF,TGTGCCAGCAGTTACACCTTGAACACTGAAGCTTTCTTT
.,.,TRBV21-1,TRBJ2-7,CASSVPSGQLYEQYF,TGTGCCAGCAGCGTGCCCTCGGGACAGCTCTACGAGCAGTACTTC
.,.,TRBV19,TRBJ1-5,CASRQLAGESNQPQHF,TGTGCCAGTAGACAATTAGCAGGAGAAAGCAATCAGCCCCAGCATTTT
TRBD2,.,TRBV18,TRBJ2-1,CASSSPGGASYNEQFF,TGTGCCAGCTCATCGCCGGGGGGTGCCTCCTACAATGAGCAGTTCTTC
.,.,TRBV6-4,TRBJ2-3,CASSGGEADTQYF,TGTGCCAGCAGTGGGGGAGAGGCAGATACGCAGTATTTT
.,once,TRBV7-9,TRBJ1-2,CASSLVLNYGYTF,TGTGCCAGCAGCTTAGTGCTTAACTATGGCTACACCTTC
TRBD2,.,TRBV29-1,TRBJ2-1,CSVEEGGVLAGSSYNEQFF,TGCAGCGTTGAAGAGGGTGGAGTACTAGCGGGGAGCTCCTACAATGAGCAGTTCTTC
.,.,TRBV5-1,TRBJ2-3,CASSWGGPGSTDTQYF,TGCGCCAGCAGCTGGGGGGGGCCGGGCAGCACAGATACGCAGTATTTT
.,.,TRBV5-6,TRBJ1-6,CASSTIQAPGSPLHF,TGTGCCAGCAGCACAATACAGGCCCCCGGTTCACCCCTCCACTTT
.,.,TRBV7-9,TRBJ1-5,CASSLAGRGDQPQHF,TGTGCCAGCAGCTTAGCGGGGCGGGGGGATCAGCCCCAGCATTTT
TRBD1,.,TRBV28,TRBJ2-3,CASSTGTGGTDTQYF,TGTGCCAGCAGTACGGGGACAGGGGGTACAGATACGCAGTATTTT
TRBD1,once,TRBV12-5,TRBJ1-5,CASAIWTGINQPQHF,TGTGCTAGTGCAATTTGGACAGGGATTAATCAGCCCCAGCATTTT
.,.,TRBV2,TRBJ2-2,CASKVNTGELFF,TGTGCCAGCAAAGTTAACACCGGGGAGCTGTTTTTT
TRBD2,.,TRBV7-9,TRBJ2-5,CASSPGLAGETQYF,TGTGCCAGCAGCCCGGGACTAGCGGGAGAGACCCAGTACTTC
.,few,TRBV6-1,TRBJ2-2,CASMSGIRNTGELFF,TGTGCCAGCATGAGTGGGATAAGAAACACCGGGGAGCTGTTTTTT
.,.,TRBV5-8,TRBJ1-6,CASSFRPNSPLHF,TGTGCCAGCAGCTTCCGGCCAAATTCACCCCTCCACTTT